These T cell receptor beta chains were read from a single sample in a study of blood T cell repertoires in COVID-19. TCRdb keeps only in-frame clones here, not all; method: immunoSEQ multiplex PCR. The profile covers some 190,000 clones, with approximately 81% appearing a single time and roughly 4.5% taken by the ten largest. The sequencing input was peripheral blood. The receptors were sampled from a woman older than 75 with acute or convalescent COVID-19. CDR3s include the opening cysteine and the closing phenylalanine or tryptophan. D genes are given only for firm matches. The size entry is marked missing in some rows and otherwise reads once, few, many or a size class.

CASSFFWDRSSYNSPLHF,TGTGCCAGCAGTTTTTTTTGGGACAGGAGCTCCTATAATTCACCCCTCCACTTT,TRBD1,TRBV27,TRBJ1-6,-
CASKSGWSSYNEQFF,TGTGCCAGTAAATCGGGATGGAGCTCCTACAATGAGCAGTTCTTC,-,TRBV19,TRBJ2-1,once
CATGGGSRETQYF,TGTGCCACCGGGGGCGGGAGTCGAGAGACCCAGTACTTC,-,TRBV15,TRBJ2-5,-
CASSSPQGRASGNTIYF,TGTGCCAGTAGTTCCCCCCAGGGGAGAGCATCTGGAAACACCATATATTTT,-,TRBV19,TRBJ1-3,-
CASRPTGSNSPLHF,TGTGCCAGCAGACCGACAGGATCTAATTCACCCCTCCACTTT,-,TRBV7-2,TRBJ1-6,-
CASSSAGWSRGTEAFF,TGTGCCAGCAGCTCGGCGGGTTGGAGTCGGGGCACTGAAGCTTTCTTT,-,TRBV7-2,TRBJ1-1,-
CASNDRGRSPNEAFF,TGTGCCAGTAATGACAGGGGGCGGAGCCCCAATGAAGCTTTCTTT,TRBD1,TRBV6-6,TRBJ1-1,once
CASSLASLAGGIETQYF,TGCGCCAGCAGCTTGGCCTCACTAGCGGGAGGTATAGAGACCCAGTACTTC,TRBD2,TRBV5-1,TRBJ2-5,-
CASSLLGQGAGYTF,TGTGCCAGCAGTCTCCTCGGGCAGGGGGCGGGCTACACCTTC,TRBD1,TRBV28,TRBJ1-2,-
CASSPLVGISETQYF,TGTGCCAGCTCACCACTCGTCGGTATTTCGGAGACCCAGTACTTC,-,TRBV18,TRBJ2-5,once
CASSLGSSGRVNEQFF,TGTGCCAGCAGCTTAGGGTCTAGCGGGAGGGTGAATGAGCAGTTCTTC,TRBD2,TRBV7-2,TRBJ2-1,-
CATSDLGTPSSYEQYF,TGTGCCACCAGTGATTTGGGGACACCAAGCTCCTACGAGCAGTACTTC,-,TRBV24-1,TRBJ2-7,-
CASSLGQGAGTRQPQHF,TGTGCCAGCAGCCTGGGACAGGGGGCGGGAACACGGCAGCCCCAGCATTTT,TRBD1,TRBV3-1/TRBV3-2,TRBJ1-5,-
CASYPAAMNTEAFF,TGTGCCAGCTACCCTGCGGCCATGAACACTGAAGCTTTCTTT,-,TRBV6-5,TRBJ1-1,-
CASSPQDRGLPQHF,TGTGCCAGTAGTCCCCAGGACAGGGGGCTTCCCCAGCATTTT,TRBD1,TRBV19,TRBJ1-5,-
CASSRPQATPNRNTIYF,TGTGCCAGCTCACGTCCACAGGCGACACCGAATAGGAACACCATATATTTT,-,TRBV18,TRBJ1-3,-
CASSLGTGNTEAFF,TGTGCCAGCAGCTTAGGAACAGGTAACACTGAAGCTTTCTTT,-,TRBV7-8,TRBJ1-1,-
CASSWGQINEKLFF,TGTGCCAGCAGCTGGGGACAGATTAATGAAAAACTGTTTTTT,TRBD1,TRBV7-8,TRBJ1-4,-
CASSVREMGSPLHF,TGTGCCAGCAGTGTTCGGGAAATGGGTTCACCCCTCCACTTT,-,TRBV25-1,TRBJ1-6,few
CASRAQDYEQYF,TGTGCCAGCAGGGCACAGGACTACGAGCAGTACTTC,-,TRBV2,TRBJ2-7,-
CASTRANEQFF,TGTGCCAGCACCCGAGCGAATGAGCAGTTCTTC,-,TRBV7-2,TRBJ2-1,-
CASSPGQVVGEQYF,TGTGCCAGCAGTCCCGGACAGGTTGTGGGCGAGCAGTACTTC,TRBD1,TRBV6-2/TRBV6-3,TRBJ2-7,-
CASSSSSPGSTDTQYF,TGTGCCAGCTCATCCTCTAGCCCGGGAAGCACAGATACGCAGTATTTT,-,TRBV18,TRBJ2-3,-
CASSPTLARDTEAFF,TGTGCCAGCAGCCCGACCCTGGCCAGGGACACTGAAGCTTTCTTT,-,TRBV5-4,TRBJ1-1,-
CASSLGTGGISEPIEAFF,TGTGCCAGCAGCTTAGGGACAGGGGGCATTAGCGAGCCCATTGAAGCTTTCTTT,TRBD1,TRBV11-2,TRBJ1-1,-
CASSYTDRGYEQYF,TGTGCCAGCTCATACACGGACAGGGGCTACGAGCAGTACTTC,TRBD1,TRBV18,TRBJ2-7,-
CASSSPTLEAFF,TGTGCCAGCAGTTCCCCGACATTAGAAGCTTTCTTT,-,TRBV28,TRBJ1-1,-
CASSLVGHSTDTQYF,TGTGCCAGCAGCTTAGTCGGACACAGCACAGATACGCAGTATTTT,-,TRBV7-9,TRBJ2-3,once
CASSQGYRGDQPQHF,TGCGCCAGCAGCCAAGGGTACAGGGGCGATCAGCCCCAGCATTTT,TRBD1,TRBV4-3,TRBJ1-5,-
CASSPSLGEQFF,TGTGCCAGCAGTCCTAGTTTGGGTGAGCAGTTCTTC,-,TRBV11-3,TRBJ2-1,once
CATSKQGSDEQYF,TGTGCCACCAGTAAGCAGGGATCCGACGAGCAGTACTTC,-,TRBV24-1,TRBJ2-7,-
CATSGRETTGELFF,TGTGCCACCTCTGGGCGGGAGACGACCGGGGAGCTGTTTTTT,TRBD2,TRBV10-3,TRBJ2-2,-
CASSSKEGGDEKLFF,TGTGCCAGCAGTTCCAAGGAGGGGGGGGATGAAAAACTGTTTTTT,-,TRBV6-5,TRBJ1-4,-
CASSYTRLAGGVLAKNIQYF,TGTGCCAGCAGTTACACACGACTAGCGGGAGGTGTACTAGCCAAAAACATTCAGTACTTC,TRBD2,TRBV6-2/TRBV6-3,TRBJ2-4,few
CASSLLLTSGETQYF,TGTGCCAGCAGCCTACTGCTGACTAGCGGCGAGACCCAGTACTTC,TRBD2,TRBV3-1/TRBV3-2,TRBJ2-5,once
CASSGLAGRGYNEQFF,TGCGCCAGCAGTGGACTAGCGGGACGAGGCTACAATGAGCAGTTCTTC,TRBD2,TRBV10-1,TRBJ2-1,-
CASGGLAGVNEQFF,TGTGCCAGTGGGGGACTAGCGGGAGTCAATGAGCAGTTCTTC,TRBD2,TRBV6-5,TRBJ2-1,-